This T cell receptor beta chain originates from a study of T-cell reconstitution after alpha-beta-depleted transplantation in children. Library preparation (for TCRbeta) was performed with unique molecular identifiers. Each CDR3 protein gets one entry after TCRdb re-called the PCR reads with MiXCR. The sample lists almost 250,000 distinct CDR3 sequences, roughly 23% occurring once. The CDR3 runs to 13 residues. V was clipped by 2 bases and J by 3 bases, with 8 bases between them. Germline values: CDR1 SEHNR, CDR2 FQNEAQ (reference sequence). This clonotype was seen more than once but under ten times. The rearrangement joins TRBV7-9 to TRBJ2-7; D is undetermined. Material: PBMCs, obtained before TCRalphabeta/CD19-depleted stem cell transplant. This TCR came from a girl aged 2-10 years with Fanconi anemia, due to receive a stem cell transplant. For the CDR3, the DNA is TGTGCCAGCAGCTTAACTTCTTTCTACGAGCAGTACTTC. This translates into CASSLTSFYEQYF.